This T cell receptor beta chain originates from a study of CD8+ T cells in alopecia areata. Findings and caveats of the study: In scalp and blood, many expanded lesional clones persisted during tofacitinib.

Extracted RNA was reverse transcribed, and the resulting cDNA served as sequencing template. Clones were read by immunoSEQ multiplex PCR, and TCRdb kept only the in-frame ones, dropping some. The sample has about 270,000 clones; around three fifths are singletons. At least ten counts were recorded for this clone. Its antigen is not identified. The ends were cut back, 6 bases at V and 6 bases at J, with 14 bases in the middle. The germline V gene has CDR1 SGHVS and CDR2 FNYEAQ. The CDR3 runs to 14 residues. Treatment described: oral pan-JAK inhibitor, 5-10 mg twice daily. PBMCs yielded sorted CD4+ and CD8+ T cells.

This sample comprised CD4+ T cells sorted from blood, obtained around week 53, from a patient treated with tofacitinib. This chain joins TRBV7-6 and TRBJ2-2; D is possibly TRBD2 (6 bases). The receptor was derived from a human donor with alopecia areata. DNA of the CDR3: TGTGCCAGCAGTGGGCGGGGTCCCCCCGGGGAGCTGTTTTTT. Its translation is CASSGRGPPGELFF.